Below, one TCR beta chain is given with its context. Its antigen is unknown. Base qualities are missing; no much larger clone stands one base away. The sample originates from a study of blood T cells in healthy people across ages (dated by TCRdb to between 2015 and 2016). Turning to the overall study: In model experiments, template switching captured roughly one uniquely barcoded TCR beta cDNA molecule for every two T cells. For two donors (one aged 18 to 29 and one aged 80 or older), the study analyzed two additional independent replicas of 1 million unique cDNA reads from the same blood draw. To avoid experimental bias, donors of different ages were randomly spread across the sequencing lanes. The study measured age-related changes in TCR beta repertoire diversity using deep sequencing normalized with unique cDNA molecular identifiers. The donors were divided into four age groups: young (average around 15 years), middle-aged (around 37), aged (about 60) and long-lived (around 80).

V lost 4 bases and J lost 5 bases, and the count of bases not matched to a germline gene is 4. From the cysteine through the phenylalanine, the CDR3 covers 13 amino acids. Only the CDR3 region is kept as DNA, spanning 39 bases read in frame from base 1. The library was generated by 5' RACE. The second PCR ran for about 7 to 11 cycles and used a J-beta primer mix along with a sample-barcoded 5' primer. A unique molecular identifier was introduced onto each TCR beta cDNA molecule by a template-switch 5' adaptor carrying 12 random nucleotides. Each sample yielded at least 3 million CDR3-containing paired-end reads. First-strand cDNA synthesis was performed from all RNA using the Mint cDNA synthesis kit, with priming by a TRBC-specific oligonucleotide. Following uracil-DNA glycosylase treatment, a first 18-cycle PCR with universal primers M1SS and BC2_uni_R was performed on all cDNA. The source study handled its data this way. For normalization, 1 million high-quality reads were randomly selected from each sample, with every read carrying a distinct molecular identifier. Instead of being binned into consensus sequences, reads with shared molecular identifiers were discarded. MiTCR, run with a Q25 quality threshold and the strictest error-elimination algorithm, handled CDR3 identification, clonotype clustering and error correction. A nonparametric unseen species model with Euler transformation was used to estimate a lower bound on total TCR beta diversity. TCRdb ran its own pipeline on the public reads, namely fastp trimming at Q25 and MiXCR clone calling, and kept in-frame beta chains. Under each unique CDR3 protein, matching rows form one entry showing the most common genes and DNA. TCRdb, not the original authors, processed these V and J calls. The sample table lists some 1,800,000 distinct CDR3 sequences, about 39% of them with a count of one. The top ten clonotypes cover under 25% of the sample.

The donors were 40 or so Caucasian individuals from Russia, aged roughly 6 to 100 years, who were systemically healthy. About 10 milliliters of peripheral blood were collected from each donor into EDTA-treated Vacutainer tubes. Ficoll-Paque density-gradient centrifugation was used to isolate PBMCs, with at least 7 million per sample. Trizol reagent was used to extract total RNA from PBMCs, with at least 5 micrograms per sample. Naive CD45RAhigh/CD27high T cell percentages were measured by flow cytometry on a PBMC aliquot from every donor. The paper's findings and limits, for the study overall: Observed TCR beta diversity per million T cells fell roughly linearly with age, and a significant reduction was already apparent by age roughly 40. Bulk unsorted PBMC profiling prevented conclusive comparison of naive and antigen-experienced compartments. Total diversity estimates from one million sequenced T cells were considered lower bounds and underestimates. There was a strong correlation between observed TCR beta diversity and the percentage of naive T cells measured by flow cytometry. The long-lived group showed more naive CD4+ T cells, fewer expanded clones and increased TCR diversity than the aged group, suggesting age selection. Because the CMV infection status of the donors was unknown, age-related changes in expanded clonotypes may potentially have been confounded.

Sequenced input: blood. This TCR derives from a human donor in good health. This chain joins TRBV12-3 or TRBV12-4 to TRBJ2-7; a stretch of 8 junction bases matches TRBD1. The CDR3: CASSWTGSHEQYF. The DNA sequence is given as TGTGCCAGCAGTTGGACAGGGTCCCACGAGCAGTACTTC.